The 24 T cell receptor beta chains below were found in one sample sequenced in a study of T cells after yellow fever vaccination. TCRdb passed the 5' RACE reads through MiXCR, listing each CDR3 protein once. This table holds roughly 250,000 distinct CDR3 sequences, roughly 13% found once. Specimen: CD4+ T cells sorted from PBMCs, collected 45 days after the yellow fever booster vaccination. These receptors were obtained from a man aged 25 to 40 who received the YFV17D yellow fever vaccine.

This clonotype has only a few counts. V gene TRBV5-4 combines with J gene TRBJ2-7, with a tentative D call TRBD2 (5 bases). CDR3 length: 15 residues. CDR1 SGHNT and CDR2 YYREEE come from the germline V gene (reference sequence). Trimming removed 2 bases at V and 0 bases at J, with 12 bases between. This chain's CDR3 is CASSFFGVSSYEQYF. CDR3 DNA: TGTGCCAGCAGCTTTTTCGGGGTTAGCTCCTACGAGCAGTACTTC.

This rearrangement joins TRBV24-1 to TRBJ2-3; D is ambiguous. V was clipped by 2 bases and J by 8 bases, with 4 bases between them. From germline, CDR1 is KGHDR and CDR2 SFDVKD. The CDR3 has 11 residues. CDR3 sequence (DNA): TGTGCCACCAGTGATTCCGGTACGCAGTATTTT. This gives the protein CATSDSGTQYF.

This chain joins TRBV18 and TRBJ2-5; D assignment may be TRBD1 or TRBD2 (5 bases each). V was shortened by 1 base and J by 2 bases, with 8 bases between the two germline ends. The CDR3 has 14 residues. Germline values: CDR1 KGHSH, CDR2 LQKENI. The CDR3 sequence is CASSPRGRQETQYF. CDR3 bases: TGTGCCAGCTCACCACGGGGACGGCAAGAGACCCAGTACTTC.

The table lists this clonotype with a few counts. The rearrangement joins TRBV6-2 or TRBV6-3 to TRBJ1-5; possibly TRBD1 for D (5 bases). Trimming took 0 bases from V and 7 from J, leaving 19 bases between them. The CDR3 runs to 17 residues. Germline V gives CDR1 MNHEY, CDR2 SVGEGT. The CDR3 DNA sequence: TGTGCCAGCAGTTACTCGAAGAATCGGAGTCCAGGGCAGCCCCAGCATTTT. This sequence encodes CASSYSKNRSPGQPQHF.

The chain links TRBV12-3 or TRBV12-4 to TRBJ2-1; D might be TRBD2 (7 bases). The CDR3 sequence is 16 residues long. V lost 2 bases to trimming and J lost 7 bases, with 18 bases between them. CDR3 sequence reads: CASSLLVGGGGNEQFF. Here the CDR3 DNA reads TGTGCCAGCAGTTTACTCGTGGGAGGGGGGGGAAATGAGCAGTTCTTC.

CDR3 sequence reads: CATRRTDTGELFF. Here the CDR3 DNA reads TGTGCCACCCGTCGGACGGACACCGGGGAGCTGTTTTTT. J is TRBJ2-2 and V is TRBV6-1; D is ambiguous. The CDR3 runs to 13 residues. Between the trimmed V and J ends, which lost 10 bases and 3 bases, there was a span of 12 bases. Germline loops: CDR1 MNHNS, CDR2 SASEGT.

In its sample, this clonotype was seen once. This chain joins TRBV5-1 and TRBJ2-4, with TRBD1 matching 10 bases. CDR3 length: 17 residues. The germline V gene has CDR1 SGHRS and CDR2 YFSETQ. V was pared by 2 bases and J by 1 base, with 6 bases of the junction left unmatched. CDR3 sequence (DNA): TGCGCCAGCAGCTTCATCCCGGGACAGGGGGCCAAAAACATTCAGTACTTC. Translating it yields CASSFIPGQGAKNIQYF.

The CDR3 loop is CASATGYTDTQYF. In DNA form, the CDR3 reads TGTGCCTCAGCTACTGGATACACAGATACGCAGTATTTT. The rearrangement joins TRBV30 to TRBJ2-3; D call uncertain. The CDR3 has 13 residues. The germline gives CDR1 GTSNPN, CDR2 SVGIG (reference sequence). Trimming cost V 7 bases and J 2 bases, with 13 bases left between them.

This clonotype was counted a few times. The CDR3 is CASSEGGVYGYTF. The CDR3 DNA reads TGTGCCAGCAGTGAAGGGGGGGTTTATGGCTACACCTTC. V and J are TRBV6-1 and TRBJ1-2; possible D gene TRBD1, 5 bases. The CDR3 has 13 amino acids. V was clipped by 1 base and J by 5 bases, with 8 bases between them. Germline V gene data show CDR1 as MNHNS and CDR2 as SASEGT.

The chain employs TRBV24-1 and TRBJ2-2; 9 bases are shared with TRBD1. This CDR3 contains 15 residues. The germline V gene encodes CDR1 KGHDR and CDR2 SFDVKD. After removal of 6 bases from V and 2 bases from J, the junction contained 3 bases not matched to a gene. The CDR3 region has the DNA TGTGCCACCAGTCACAGGGGGCTTAACACCGGGGAGCTGTTTTTT. Protein sequence: CATSHRGLNTGELFF.

The sample holds a few counts of this clonotype. The chain is built from TRBV25-1 and TRBJ2-1; 7 bases align to TRBD2. CDR3 length: 13 residues. V lost 4 bases, J lost 3 bases, and 0 bases stayed unmatched. CDR1 MGHDK and CDR2 SYGVNS come from the germline V gene. The CDR3 loop reads CASSAGGYNEQFF. CDR3 nucleotide sequence: TGTGCCAGCAGTGCGGGGGGCTACAATGAGCAGTTCTTC.

This clonotype was detected a few times. The chain recombines TRBV7-2 with TRBJ2-5; 10 bases match TRBD1. The CDR3 sequence is 14 residues long. CDR1 and CDR2 from the germline V gene are SGHTA and FQGNSA. V gave up 6 bases and J gave up 4 bases; unmatched junction bases: 5. The CDR3 coding sequence is TGTGCCAGCAGGCTGACAGGGGGCTCAGAGACCCAGTACTTC. Translation: CASRLTGGSETQYF.

The V and J genes are TRBV20-1 and TRBJ2-7; 8 bases line up with TRBD2. With 5 bases clipped from V and 2 bases from J, the junction kept 8 bases outside the gene matches. The CDR3 consists of 14 residues. The germline gives CDR1 DFQATT, CDR2 SNEGSKA (reference sequence). The CDR3 region has the DNA TGCAGTGCTGGGAGCGGGAGTGGAACCTACGAGCAGTACTTC. It specifies CSAGSGSGTYEQYF.

The rearrangement uses TRBV5-1 and TRBJ2-7; D gene unclear. Trimming cost V 0 bases and J 2 bases, with 9 bases left between them. From germline, CDR1 is SGHRS and CDR2 YFSETQ. The CDR3 length is 14 residues. This CDR3 is CASSLDGRPYEQYF. CDR3 DNA: TGCGCCAGCAGCTTGGATGGAAGGCCCTACGAGCAGTACTTC. Full variable domain (rest looked up from reference TRBV5-1 and TRBJ2-7): KAGVTQTPRYLIKTRGQQVTLSCSPISGHRSVSWYQQTPGQGLQFLFEYFSETQRNKGNFPGRFSGRQFSNSRSEMNVSTLELGDSALYLCASSLDGRPYEQYFGPGTRLTVT.

The gene calls are TRBV5-8 and TRBJ2-7; D remains unclear. In germline, CDR1 is SGHTS, CDR2 YDEGEE. The CDR3 loop spans 15 amino acids. V was cut by 0 bases and J by 0 bases, with 10 bases left in between. CDR3 sequence: CASSLEGKGSYEQYF. The CDR3 nucleotides read TGTGCCAGCAGCTTGGAAGGGAAGGGCTCCTACGAGCAGTACTTC.

At least ten counts were recorded for this clonotype. The chain uses TRBV29-1 and TRBJ2-3, with 12 bases identical to TRBD2. The CDR3 is made up of 14 amino acids. V lost 5 bases and J lost 6; bases outside the gene matches: 6. In germline, CDR1 is SQVTM, CDR2 ANQGSEA. The CDR3 loop reads CSVPRTSGMDTQYF. The CDR3 DNA is TGCAGCGTTCCCAGGACTAGCGGGATGGATACGCAGTATTTT.

The rearrangement uses TRBV12-3 or TRBV12-4 and TRBJ2-3; 8 positions agree with TRBD1. CDR3 length: 15 residues. The V segment lost 1 base and the J segment 6 bases; nucleotides outside the gene matches: 6. The CDR3 loop reads CASSLDRGFPDTQYF. Here the CDR3 DNA reads TGTGCCAGCAGTTTAGACAGGGGGTTCCCCGATACGCAGTATTTT.

This chain uses TRBV20-1 with TRBJ2-5; 7 nucleotides match TRBD1. This CDR3 is 13 amino acids long. With V trimmed by 6 bases and J by 4 bases, 8 bases remained unmatched. Germline V CDR1 and CDR2: DFQATT, SNEGSKA (reference sequence). The CDR3 reads CSALTGSGETQYF. In DNA, the CDR3 is TGCAGTGCCCTGACAGGGTCGGGAGAGACCCAGTACTTC.

This clonotype came up a few times. The genes are TRBV7-2 and TRBJ2-5; D call uncertain. V shed 1 base and J shed 4 bases, with 10 bases lying between them. This CDR3 comprises 14 residues. The V gene's germline CDR1 is SGHTA and CDR2 FQGNSA. Written as DNA, the CDR3 is TGTGCCAGCAGCTTAGAAGTGGGTAGAGAGACCCAGTACTTC. Amino acids: CASSLEVGRETQYF. Combining the CDR3 with reference TRBV7-2 and TRBJ2-5 gives the whole variable domain GAGVSQSPSNKVTEKGKDVELRCDPISGHTALYWYRQSLGQGLEFLIYFQGNSAPDKSGLPSDRFSAERTGGSVSTLTIQRTQQEDSAVYLCASSLEVGRETQYFGPGTRLLVL.

The chain uses TRBV7-9 and TRBJ2-7; 9 nucleotides match TRBD2. V trimming: 5 bases; J trimming: 3 bases; junction bases outside the gene matches: 5. The CDR3 has 14 residues. The germline gives CDR1 SEHNR, CDR2 FQNEAQ (reference sequence). DNA of the CDR3: TGTGCCAGCAGCCTCAGCGGGAGGAACTACGAGCAGTACTTC. It translates to CASSLSGRNYEQYF.

This clonotype was observed a handful of times. Written as DNA, the CDR3 is TGTGCCAGCAGTGCGGGAGCGACAGATACGCAGTATTTT. It encodes CASSAGATDTQYF. This chain joins TRBV6-6 and TRBJ2-3; 7 bases align to TRBD2. Germline V lookup: CDR1 MNHNY, CDR2 SVGAGI (reference sequence). V shed 5 bases and J 3 bases; nucleotides not matched to a gene: 2. The CDR3 sequence is 13 residues long.

The chain combines TRBV27 with TRBJ2-7, with D maybe TRBD1 (5 bases). V was cut by 3 bases and J by 6 bases, with 12 bases left in between. There are 13 residues in the CDR3. Germline lookup yields CDR1 MNHEY and CDR2 SMNVEV (reference sequence). The chain's CDR3 is CASSLLKGLEQYF. The CDR3 DNA follows: TGTGCCAGCAGTTTGTTGAAGGGGCTCGAGCAGTACTTC.

This clonotype was seen at least ten times. The genes are TRBV7-2 and TRBJ2-7; D ambiguous. The CDR3 is 11 amino acids. The germline V and J ends were trimmed by 2 bases and 3 bases, with 2 bases remaining between them. The germline V gene has CDR1 SGHTA and CDR2 FQGNSA. The DNA of the CDR3 is TGTGCCAGCAGCTTAAACTACGAGCAGTACTTC. Amino acids: CASSLNYEQYF.

The chain employs TRBV4-3 and TRBJ1-6, with unresolved D. The CDR3 is 17 amino acids. Germline values: CDR1 LGHNA, CDR2 YSLEER. Trimming took 3 bases from V and 7 from J, leaving 19 bases between them. This chain's CDR3 is CASSHVGRRALNSPLHF. The DNA for the CDR3 is TGCGCCAGCAGCCATGTAGGAAGGAGGGCCCTGAATTCACCCCTCCACTTT.